The 21 T cell receptor beta chains given below trace back to one sample, sequenced in a study of blood T cell repertoires in COVID-19. Profiling relied on immunoSEQ multiplex PCR, and the TCRdb table lists in-frame clones only, not all of them. The sample lists roughly 150,000 clones; about 83% were seen once. Sequencing was done on a sample of peripheral blood. Every receptor here comes from a woman older than 75 with acute or convalescent COVID-19.

This clone was counted only a few times. The V gene is TRBV23-1, the J gene TRBJ1-5; D gene ambiguous. TRBV23-1 counts as an open reading frame of uncertain function. The CDR3 consists of 16 residues. Trimming removed 0 bases from V and 2 bases from J, with 11 bases in between. The CDR3 nucleotides read TGCGCCAGCAGTCAATCGTGCGGGGAGGGCAATCAGCCCCAGCATTTT. Amino acid sequence: CASSQSCGEGNQPQHF.

This clone has a handful of counts. The gene calls are TRBV2 and TRBJ1-5, with D uncertain. The CDR3 extends over 17 amino acids. Looked up from germline, CDR1 is SNHLY and CDR2 is FYNNEI. The ends were cut back, 1 base at V and 0 bases at J, with 13 bases in the middle. The CDR3 DNA is TGTGCCAGCAGTGAAGTGGGCCACCCATATAGCAATCAGCCCCAGCATTTT. Translated, it gives CASSEVGHPYSNQPQHF.

V and J are TRBV3-1 (or the pseudogene TRBV3-2) and TRBJ1-4; D gene uncertain. Germline CDR1 is LGHDT and CDR2 is YNNKEL (reference sequence). The CDR3 contains 17 residues. Trimming cost V 1 base and J 0 bases, with 12 bases left between them. The CDR3 protein is CASSQAGPLATNEKLFF. The CDR3 nucleotides read TGTGCCAGCAGCCAAGCAGGCCCTCTTGCAACTAATGAAAAACTGTTTTTT.

The chain recombines TRBV19 with TRBJ2-7, with D tentatively TRBD1 (5 bases). Germline V CDR1 and CDR2: LNHDA, SQIVND (reference sequence). V was clipped by 3 bases and J by 0 bases, with 12 bases between them. The CDR3 is made up of 15 amino acids. The CDR3 protein is CASSISTAISYEQYF. CDR3 nucleotides: TGTGCCAGTAGTATCTCGACAGCAATCTCCTACGAGCAGTACTTC.

The chain has TRBV5-1 and TRBJ1-2; TRBD1 matches at 7 bases. The junction had 13 bases not matched to a gene; V was cut back by 3 bases and J by 8 bases. The CDR3 is made up of 15 amino acids. CDR1 and CDR2 from the germline V gene are SGHRS and YFSETQ. The CDR3 sequence: CASSSPARDRRGYTF. The CDR3 nucleotides are TGCGCCAGCAGCTCCCCGGCCCGGGACAGAAGAGGCTACACCTTC.

This chain joins TRBV5-1 and TRBJ1-1; D is possibly TRBD1 (5 bases). CDR1 is SGHRS and CDR2 is YFSETQ in the germline V gene. The CDR3 covers 14 residues. Trimming left V 0 bases short and J 5 bases short, with 11 bases between. The CDR3 coding sequence is TGCGCCAGCAGCTTGGTGTGGGGGGGTACTGAAGCTTTCTTT. Amino acid sequence: CASSLVWGGTEAFF. The full variable domain, its missing parts supplied by reference TRBV5-1 and TRBJ1-1, is KAGVTQTPRYLIKTRGQQVTLSCSPISGHRSVSWYQQTPGQGLQFLFEYFSETQRNKGNFPGRFSGRQFSNSRSEMNVSTLELGDSALYLCASSLVWGGTEAFFGQGTRLTVV.

The gene calls are TRBV3-1 (or the pseudogene TRBV3-2) and TRBJ2-1; no clear D gene. Germline V gene sequence: CDR1 LGHDT, CDR2 YNNKEL (reference sequence). This CDR3 has 14 residues. Trimming took 1 base from V and 8 from J, leaving 12 bases between them. The CDR3 bases are TGTGCCAGCAGCCAAGGCAGGCGTAGAGATGAGCAGTTCTTC. Amino acid sequence: CASSQGRRRDEQFF.

The genes are TRBV2 and TRBJ2-1, with 13 bases identical to TRBD2. The length of the CDR3 is 14 residues. Germline assignment: CDR1 SNHLY and CDR2 FYNNEI. V gave up 8 bases and J gave up 5 bases; unmatched junction bases: 3. Here the CDR3 DNA reads TGTGCCAGCCTGACTAGCGGGAGGAACAATGAGCAGTTCTTC. This translates into CASLTSGRNNEQFF.

The DNA for the CDR3 is TGTGCCAGCAGTGAATACCAGGGGAGCTCCTACGAGCAGTACTTC. Its protein is CASSEYQGSSYEQYF. The chain employs TRBV6-1 and TRBJ2-7; D possibly corresponds to TRBD1 (6 bases). V shed 2 bases and J shed 0 bases, with 11 bases lying between them. The CDR3 sequence is 15 residues long. The germline gives CDR1 MNHNS, CDR2 SASEGT.

The chain carries TRBV7-3 and TRBJ2-1; 8 bases are shared with TRBD2. CDR1 and CDR2 (germline): SGHTA, FQGTGA. Trimming at V came to 4 bases and at J to 2 bases, leaving 4 bases not matched to a gene. The CDR3 has 15 residues. This CDR3 is CASSSSGSPYNEQFF. The CDR3 DNA is TGTGCCAGCAGCTCGAGCGGGAGCCCCTACAATGAGCAGTTCTTC.

This chain joins TRBV11-3 and TRBJ2-5; 8 positions match TRBD2. The germline V gene encodes CDR1 SGHNT and CDR2 YENEEA. V gave up 1 base and J gave up 5 bases; unmatched junction bases: 6. The CDR3 contains 15 residues. CDR3 amino acids: CASSLGGGGPETQYF. Here the CDR3 DNA reads TGTGCCAGCAGCTTAGGGGGCGGGGGGCCCGAGACCCAGTACTTC.

The genes are TRBV19 and TRBJ2-3; possibly TRBD1 for D (6 bases). Between the trimmed V and J ends, which lost 5 bases and 6 bases, there was a span of 15 bases. Germline CDR1 and CDR2: LNHDA and SQIVND (reference sequence). CDR3 length: 14 residues. CDR3 DNA sequence: TGTGCCAGTAGTCGAACAGGGACCAAGGATACGCAGTATTTT. Protein product: CASSRTGTKDTQYF.

This chain uses TRBV14 with TRBJ1-1; D is undetermined. CDR1 is SGHDN and CDR2 is FVKESK in the germline V gene. Trimming took 7 bases from V and 5 from J, leaving 14 bases between them. The CDR3 runs 13 residues. Here the CDR3 reads CASNLDRRTEAFF. CDR3 in DNA: TGTGCCAGCAATTTGGATCGGAGAACTGAAGCTTTCTTT.

This chain links TRBV11-2 with TRBJ2-7, with D possibly TRBD1 on 6 matching bases. The CDR3 covers 14 residues. V lost 6 bases, J lost 3 bases, and 15 bases lay in between. Germline assignment: CDR1 SGHAT and CDR2 FQNNGV. The CDR3 region has the DNA TGTGCCAGCAGTCTTCCCGACAGGCGCTACGAGCAGTACTTC. Translated, it gives CASSLPDRRYEQYF.

The chain's CDR3 is CASSLETGSGANVLTF. CDR3 nucleotide sequence: TGCGCCAGCAGCTTGGAGACAGGGTCAGGGGCCAACGTCCTGACTTTC. The rearrangement uses TRBV5-1 and TRBJ2-6; 7 nucleotides line up with TRBD1. Germline-derived CDR1 and CDR2 are SGHRS and YFSETQ. After removal of 0 bases from V and 4 bases from J, the junction contained 4 bases not matched to a gene. The CDR3 covers 16 residues.

This clone is a singleton in its sample. The chain carries TRBV7-8 and TRBJ1-5; D call uncertain. Germline CDR1 is SGHVS and CDR2 is FQNEAQ. The CDR3 extends over 16 amino acids. V was cut by 1 base and J by 3 bases, with 13 bases left in between. This chain's CDR3 is CASSLDGVLDNQPQHF. Here the CDR3 DNA reads TGTGCCAGCAGCTTAGACGGGGTTCTTGACAATCAGCCCCAGCATTTT.

The CDR3 spells CASSLRAGSSGNTIYF. The CDR3 nucleotides read TGTGCCAGCAGCTTAAGAGCAGGGTCATCTGGAAACACCATATATTTT. The chain employs TRBV7-2 and TRBJ1-3; a possible D gene is TRBD1 (5 bases). Germline lookup yields CDR1 SGHTA and CDR2 FQGNSA. This CDR3 is 16 amino acids long. With 2 bases removed from V and 1 base from J, the gap between germline ends came to 12 bases.

V is TRBV29-1 and J is TRBJ1-1, with D possibly TRBD1 on 5 matching bases. V lost 7 bases and J 0 bases, leaving 15 bases between the germline ends. Per the germline V gene, CDR1 is SQVTM and CDR2 is ANQGSEA. The CDR3 length is 14 residues. In nucleotides, the CDR3 is TGCAGCGCCCGCCAATCAGGGATGAACACTGAAGCTTTCTTT. Translated: CSARQSGMNTEAFF.

The chain recombines TRBV30 with TRBJ1-2; D unresolved. V was clipped by 4 bases and J by 5 bases, with 11 bases between them. The germline V gene has CDR1 GTSNPN and CDR2 SVGIG (reference sequence). This CDR3 has 12 residues. Here the CDR3 DNA reads TGTGCCTGGACACAGTTTGGGTATGGCTACACCTTC. Encoded protein: CAWTQFGYGYTF. The full variable domain, completed using reference TRBV30 and TRBJ1-2, is SQTIHQWPATLVQPVGSPLSLECTVEGTSNPNLYWYRQAAGRGLQLLFYSVGIGQISSEVPQNLSASRPQDRQFILSSKKLLLSDSGFYLCAWTQFGYGYTFGSGTRLTVV.

The J gene is TRBJ2-7, the V gene TRBV27; 8 bases agree with TRBD1. V lost 7 bases to trimming and J lost 2 bases; unmatched junction nucleotides: 7. This CDR3 is 14 amino acids long. CDR1 is MNHEY, CDR2 SMNVEV, per germline (reference sequence). The CDR3 here is CASTTDREAYEQYF. The CDR3 DNA sequence: TGTGCCAGCACGACGGACAGGGAGGCCTACGAGCAGTACTTC.

Here the CDR3 reads CASSQALGGELFF. Here the CDR3 DNA reads TGTGCCAGCAGCCAAGCCCTAGGAGGGGAGCTGTTTTTT. V usage is TRBV4-2 and J usage is TRBJ2-2; D remains unclear. Between the trimmed V and J ends, which lost 1 base and 8 bases, there was a span of 8 bases. This CDR3 has 13 amino acids. Germline CDR1 LGHNA, CDR2 YNFKEQ.